The sequence of this T cell receptor beta chain was determined in a study of HIV-infected patients and healthy controls (dated by TCRdb to 2014 to 2015). The germline V gene encodes CDR1 SEHNR and CDR2 FQNEAQ (reference sequence). Between the V and J ends, shortened by 5 bases and 3 bases respectively, the junction contains 11 bases. The CDR3 spans 13 residues, from the cysteine through the phenylalanine. This entry keeps only the CDR3 DNA: 39 bases, framed from base 1. This clonotype appeared a few times. Its specific antigen is unknown. No base-level quality is on record; no much larger clone is a single base apart. The library came from 5' RACE. TCRdb lists the instrument as Illumina MiSeq. In TCRdb, the public reads were trimmed at Q25 with fastp and aligned with MiXCR, with productive beta chains retained. Rows merge per CDR3 protein into single entries with the most common DNA and genes. For this sample there are 15,000 to 20,000 distinct CDR3 sequences; around 19% appear just once. The ten most abundant clones make up approximately 35% of the sample.

The chain employs TRBV7-9 and TRBJ2-7; no D gene can be assigned with confidence. This clonotype originated in a human donor in good health. The material sequenced was CD8+ T cells from blood. The CDR3 protein: CASSPGAFYEQYF. The DNA sequence is as follows: TGTGCCAGCAGCCCCGGCGCATTCTACGAGCAGTACTTC. Reference TRBV7-9 and TRBJ2-7 genes cover what lies past the CDR3, so the full variable domain is DTGVSQNPRHKITKRGQNVTFRCDPISEHNRLYWYRQTLGQGPEFLTYFQNEAQLEKSRLLSDRFSAERPKGSFSTLEIQRTEQGDSAMYLCASSPGAFYEQYFGPGTRLTVT.